Presented here are 16 T cell receptor beta chains from one specimen sequenced in a study of blood T cell repertoires in COVID-19. Measured with immunoSEQ multiplex PCR; TCRdb has only the in-frame clones, and not every one. The sample has about 170,000 clones; roughly 90% are singletons. The material sequenced was peripheral blood. All receptors come from a man aged 25 to 45 with COVID-19, enrolled during active disease.

The chain joins TRBV7-9 to TRBJ1-1, with TRBD1 as a possible D gene (5 bases). The germline gives CDR1 SEHNR, CDR2 FQNEAQ (reference sequence). The CDR3 runs to 14 residues. V lost 1 base to trimming and J lost 5 bases, with 11 bases between them. CDR3: CASSLVRGETEAFF. The CDR3 DNA sequence: TGTGCCAGCAGCTTAGTAAGGGGCGAGACTGAAGCTTTCTTT.

The rearrangement links TRBV5-1 to TRBJ2-1; 7 nucleotides align to TRBD1. CDR3 length: 13 amino acids. Germline loops: CDR1 SGHRS, CDR2 YFSETQ. Losses at the gene ends were 3 bases for V and 4 bases for J; bases not matched to a gene: 1. The CDR3 region is CASSWTGYNEQFF. As DNA, the CDR3 is TGCGCCAGCAGCTGGACAGGTTACAATGAGCAGTTCTTC.

The chain couples TRBV24-1 to TRBJ2-1; 11 bases agree with TRBD2. CDR1 and CDR2 (germline): KGHDR, SFDVKD. The CDR3 is 17 residues long. J was trimmed by 9 bases and V by 4 bases; bases with no gene match: 13. CDR3 in amino acids: CATSDLPRPSGRTEQFF. DNA of the CDR3: TGTGCCACCAGTGACCTACCAAGACCTAGCGGGAGGACTGAGCAGTTCTTC.

V is TRBV6-5 and J is TRBJ2-1; possible D gene TRBD2, 6 bases. The V gene lost 0 bases and the J gene lost 5 bases, with 11 bases spanning the gap. Looked up from germline, CDR1 is MNHEY and CDR2 is SVGAGI. This CDR3 has 15 amino acids. CDR3 protein: CASSYSGGPHNEQFF. In DNA, the CDR3 is TGTGCCAGCAGTTACTCGGGAGGCCCTCACAATGAGCAGTTCTTC.

The chain has TRBV6-6 and TRBJ1-1; D is unresolved. The CDR3 length is 13 residues. The germline V gene encodes CDR1 MNHNY and CDR2 SVGAGI (reference sequence). V was cut by 5 bases and J by 5 bases, with 12 bases left in between. The CDR3 nucleotides read TGTGCCAGCAGTGACGTAGGAGGAACTGAAGCTTTCTTT. This translates into CASSDVGGTEAFF.

V gene TRBV27 combines with J gene TRBJ1-6, with 8 bases fitting TRBD1. Germline CDR1 reads MNHEY; CDR2 reads SMNVEV (reference sequence). The V and J ends lost 7 bases and 1 base, in that order; junction bases with no gene match: 3. This CDR3 contains 15 residues. The CDR3 DNA reads as TGTGCCAGCACCTGGACAGGGTCCTATAATTCACCCCTCCACTTT. Translation gives CASTWTGSYNSPLHF.

As for this clone: Since no conserved phenylalanine or tryptophan closes the CDR3, a read error is the likely cause. The DNA is left out, because the CDR3 cannot be placed on it with certainty; the CDR3 is given as TCRdb lists it. The chain carries TRBV9 and TRBJ1-2. Germline assignment: CDR1 SGDLS and CDR2 YYNGEE. Ends included, the CDR3 has 12 residues. Here the CDR3 reads CASSRGEGGTRV.

The chain carries TRBV3-1 (or the pseudogene TRBV3-2) and TRBJ1-3; a possible D gene is TRBD1 (5 bases). The CDR3 is 14 amino acids. Germline V gene data show CDR1 as LGHDT and CDR2 as YNNKEL (reference sequence). The ends were cut back, 4 bases at V and 6 bases at J, with 13 bases in the middle. The CDR3: CASSPGGGPNTIYF. Here the CDR3 DNA reads TGTGCCAGCAGCCCTGGGGGGGGACCAAACACCATATATTTT.

The chain uses TRBV6-4 and TRBJ1-1; 10 nucleotides agree with TRBD1. CDR3 length equals 17 residues. Germline V gene sequence: CDR1 MRHNA, CDR2 SNTAGT. V was clipped by 4 bases and J by 0 bases; unmatched bases: 8. The CDR3 DNA sequence: TGTGCCAGCAGTGGCCCGGACAGGGGGATCATGAACACTGAAGCTTTCTTT. Residues: CASSGPDRGIMNTEAFF.

The chain has TRBV18 and TRBJ2-7; 8 positions match TRBD1. J lost 3 bases, V lost 3 bases, and 4 bases had no gene match. Germline CDR1 reads KGHSH; CDR2 reads LQKENI. CDR3 size: 14 residues. The CDR3 DNA follows: TGTGCCAGCTCACCGGGACAGGCACTCTACGAGCAGTACTTC. It codes for CASSPGQALYEQYF.

This chain links TRBV6-5 with TRBJ1-6, with D possibly being TRBD1 (6 bases). Trimming stripped 0 bases from V and 8 bases from J, with 14 bases between. CDR3 length: 16 residues. Germline V lookup: CDR1 MNHEY, CDR2 SVGAGI. CDR3 nucleotides: TGTGCCAGCAGTTACTCCGCGCAGGACAGTTATTCACCCCTCCACTTT. Translated: CASSYSAQDSYSPLHF.

The chain carries TRBV4-1 and TRBJ1-1, with a possible D match to TRBD1 (6 bases). The V gene's germline CDR1 is MGHRA and CDR2 YSYEKL. This CDR3 contains 16 residues. The V gene lost 0 bases and the J gene lost 4 bases, with 15 bases spanning the gap. CDR3 DNA: TGCGCCAGCAGCCAAGATCAAGTGGGCAGGGGCACTGAAGCTTTCTTT. Its protein is CASSQDQVGRGTEAFF.

V gene TRBV9 combines with J gene TRBJ2-7; D unresolved. Germline values: CDR1 SGDLS, CDR2 YYNGEE. Deletions cut 4 bases from V and 0 bases from J, with 14 bases between. The CDR3 runs 15 residues. The CDR3 here is CASSFMADLSYEQYF. Here the CDR3 DNA reads TGTGCCAGCAGCTTTATGGCCGATCTCTCCTACGAGCAGTACTTC.

V and J are TRBV6-5 and TRBJ2-1; the D gene is possibly TRBD2 (5 bases). Deletions cut 5 bases from V and 8 bases from J, with 10 bases between. Germline loops: CDR1 MNHEY, CDR2 SVGAGI. This CDR3 is 12 amino acids long. CDR3 coding DNA: TGTGCCAGCAGTACGGGATTCTATGAGCAGTTCTTC. Encoded protein: CASSTGFYEQFF.

The chain couples TRBV5-1 to TRBJ2-4; tentative D call: TRBD2 (5 bases). Trimming shortened V by 4 bases and J by 8 bases, and 22 bases separated the two germline ends. The length of the CDR3 is 16 residues. The germline gives CDR1 SGHRS, CDR2 YFSETQ. The chain's CDR3 is CASSIGLVIDGDIQYF. Here the CDR3 DNA reads TGCGCCAGCAGCATCGGGCTGGTGATTGACGGGGACATTCAGTACTTC.

The CDR3 here is CASSLQATNEKLFF. The CDR3 nucleotides read TGTGCCAGCAGCTTACAGGCAACTAATGAAAAACTGTTTTTT. This chain connects TRBV5-6 to TRBJ1-4, with D tentatively TRBD1 (5 bases). The length of the CDR3 is 14 residues. Germline assignment: CDR1 SGHDT and CDR2 YYEEEE. Trimming cost V 2 bases and J 0 bases, with 5 bases left between them.